This T cell receptor beta chain was sequenced in a study of OX40 agonist ivuxolimab in advanced cancers. Whole-study results and caveats: There were also nonresponders showing low normalized T-cell clonal expansion.

TCRdb keeps only in-frame clones here, not all; method: immunoSEQ multiplex PCR. The sample lists 90,000 to 95,000 clones, approximately 81% occurring once. As to this clone: Its matching antigen is unknown.

CDR1 is MNHEY, CDR2 SMNVEV, per germline (reference sequence). V was clipped by 4 bases and J by 2 bases, with 17 bases between them. CDR3 length equals 16 residues. This sample comprised CD4+ or CD8+ T cells sorted from blood, obtained in a trial of the OX40 agonist ivuxolimab. This chain connects TRBV27 to TRBJ1-1, with D possibly TRBD1 on 6 matching bases. The clonotype originates from an adult with an advanced solid tumor such as melanoma, head and neck, liver or kidney cancer. This CDR3 reads CASSSSSVGGNTEAFF. For the CDR3, the DNA is TGTGCCAGCAGTTCATCCTCCGTAGGGGGTAACACTGAAGCTTTCTTT.